This TCR beta chain was identified during a study of blood T cell repertoires in COVID-19 (TCRdb year 2020). As for the study more broadly: Collaborator samples came from the United States, Italy and Spain and covered acute and convalescent phases of COVID-19. The repertoires were released in a freely available public database meant as a resource for research on the immune response to SARS-CoV-2. Samples were obtained from the ongoing ImmuneRACE study (first 160 participants) and from 950 to 1,500 subjects provided by 6 global collaborators. Where available, HLA class I and class II types were obtained from metadata supplied by the sample provider rather than from assay-based typing. A de-identified subject ID, COVID-19 status, age in years and sex were almost always included in the sample metadata. The material from the prospective study consisted of cDNA or gDNA derived from T cells, B-cell-depleted T cells, or PBMCs. Subjects who had been exposed to COVID-19, were actively infected with it, or had recovered from it provided the deeply sampled blood TCRbeta repertoires that made up the dataset. The study at large found these results: The amount of clinical and demographic metadata varied by source and participant and was provided uncurated.

The immunoSEQ Assay, a bias-controlled multiplex PCR, was used to amplify TCRbeta CDR3 regions from genomic DNA. Under the source paper's analysis protocol: The number of nucleated cells in each sample was estimated by amplification of reference gene primers within the assay. Sequence reads were collapsed and filtered to measure the absolute abundance of every unique TCRbeta CDR3 rearrangement. For each sample, productive Simpson clonality was calculated as the square root of Simpson's diversity index across productive rearrangements. Sourced from immuneACCESS, this table was stored by TCRdb with only in-frame sequences that have V and J called. A share of the clones is absent; for the studies checked, an unresolved V gene accounts for under half, and the remainder has no known explanation. The V and J calls and clone size come from that table; D and trimming were worked out from the DNA. This sample holds 200,000 or so clones; roughly 87% were observed only once. The ten largest clones take up 1.5% to 2% of the sample.

Trimming removed 0 bases from V and 7 bases from J; the gene matches leave 11 bases unexplained. The CDR3, from cysteine to phenylalanine, totals 17 residues. Only the CDR3 part of the read is kept: 51 bases, read in frame from the first base. Reading the germline V gene (reference sequence) gives CDR1 GTSNPN and CDR2 SVGIG. As concerns this clone: The antigen it binds to is not known. No much larger clonotype is one base removed from it; base qualities were not supplied.

Collaborating institutions collected whole blood in K2EDTA tubes following their own protocols. Collaborator samples were shipped for TCRbeta analysis as frozen whole blood, isolated PBMCs, or DNA extracted from either sample type. Sequencing input: peripheral blood. The source of this sequence is a man between 40 and 49 years old with active or convalescent COVID-19. The chain was built from TRBV30 and TRBJ1-6; 8 nucleotides in the junction match TRBD1. The CDR3 region reads CAWSVRGTGPANSPLHF. In nucleotide form, the sequence is TGTGCCTGGAGTGTACGGGGGACAGGCCCGGCCAATTCACCCCTCCACTTT.